The 5 T cell receptor beta chains given below trace back to one sample, sequenced in a study of immune characterization of retroperitoneal liposarcoma. TCRdb re-derived calls from the PCR reads in MiXCR, one entry per CDR3 protein. This table has roughly 9,800 distinct CDR3 sequences, 20% to 30% appearing once. The source material was blood. These receptors were collected from a male donor with retroperitoneal liposarcoma.

This clonotype appeared many times. The rearrangement joins TRBV6-1 to TRBJ2-5; 14 nucleotides align to TRBD2. The CDR3 totals 16 residues. The germline V gene encodes CDR1 MNHNS and CDR2 SASEGT. V was pared by 3 bases and J by 5 bases, with 5 bases of the junction left unmatched. CDR3 amino acids: CASSDRLAGGPETQYF. The CDR3 nucleotides read TGTGCCAGCAGTGACCGACTAGCGGGGGGGCCGGAGACCCAGTACTTC.

The J gene is TRBJ2-6, the V gene TRBV6-1; D is ambiguous. Trimming took 4 bases from V and 0 from J, leaving 4 bases between them. The germline V gene encodes CDR1 MNHNS and CDR2 SASEGT. This CDR3 comprises 14 residues. The CDR3 is CASSVHSGANVLTF. CDR3 in DNA: TGTGCCAGCAGTGTTCACTCTGGGGCCAACGTCCTGACTTTC.

The V gene is TRBV12-3 or TRBV12-4, the J gene TRBJ2-2; D call uncertain. The germline V and J ends were trimmed by 7 bases and 0 bases, with 12 bases remaining between them. The CDR3 contains 15 residues. The CDR3 coding sequence is TGTGCCAGCACCAAAATCCGGGCGAACACCGGGGAGCTGTTTTTT. Protein product: CASTKIRANTGELFF.

In this sample, this clonotype turned up many times. This sequence joins TRBV10-1 and TRBJ1-4; no clear D. The V end was cut by 3 bases, the J end by 4 bases, with 9 bases between. Germline V lookup: CDR1 WNHNN, CDR2 SYGVQD (reference sequence). The CDR3 contains 14 residues. CDR3 nucleotide sequence: TGCGCCAGCAGTGAAGGCAGGAATAATGAAAAACTGTTTTTT. Translation gives CASSEGRNNEKLFF.

The J gene is TRBJ2-2, the V gene TRBV12-3 or TRBV12-4; 8 nucleotides match TRBD2. The CDR3 totals 16 residues. Unmatched junction bases numbered 7, after V lost 5 bases and J lost 2 bases. CDR3 amino acids: CASSHTLAVNTGELFF. Written as DNA, the CDR3 is TGTGCCAGCAGTCATACACTAGCGGTAAACACCGGGGAGCTGTTTTTT.